This TCR beta chain was observed in a study of T-cell reconstitution after alpha-beta-depleted transplantation in children. It was with unique molecular identifiers that the TCRbeta library was prepared. TCRdb recomputed calls from the PCR reads with MiXCR, one row per CDR3 protein. The data contain around 250,000 distinct CDR3 sequences, 20% to 30% of them seen just once; the ten biggest clones take up about 2.8%. There are 16 residues in the CDR3. The V segment lost 1 base and the J segment 1 base; nucleotides outside the gene matches: 4. Germline loops: CDR1 SGHTA, CDR2 FQGNSA. At least ten counts were recorded for this clonotype. Its antigen remains unidentified. General observations from the study: T-cell counts and diversity at one year post-transplant came mainly from newly produced T cells. In some patients, recipient T cells and intrathymic progenitors surviving conditioning explained high day-60 diversity. Alpha-beta T cells present about two months after transplant were reported to originate from several hundred expanded graft clones.

The receptor comes from a girl aged 2 to 9 with Fanconi anemia, due to receive a stem cell transplant. Sequences were derived from PBMCs, sampled before TCRalphabeta/CD19-depleted stem cell transplant. This rearrangement joins TRBV7-2 to TRBJ2-3; TRBD2 matches 8 bases. DNA of the CDR3: TGTGCCAGCAGCTTAGAACCAGCGGGGGGCACAGATACGCAGTATTTT. This encodes CASSLEPAGGTDTQYF.